Sequencing of this TCR beta chain was carried out in a study of cytomegalovirus exposure and HLA in healthy donors. Sequencing was performed with immunoSEQ multiplex PCR; in TCRdb, only in-frame clones are kept and a portion is missing. The sample holds 250,000 to 300,000 clones, around 85% seen once. V was shortened by 3 bases and J by 7 bases, with 15 bases between the two germline ends. This CDR3 has 14 amino acids. Looked up from germline, CDR1 is MGHRA and CDR2 is YSYEKL. Details on this clone: What it binds is unknown.

Study conclusions and caveats: The study put about 180 TCR beta chains on its list as cytomegalovirus-associated. Reportedly, cytomegalovirus status was diagnosed with high sensitivity and specificity.

The source material was PBMCs. The receptor was isolated from a woman aged 18-35 years in good health and CMV-seronegative. V usage is TRBV4-1 and J usage is TRBJ1-2, with D possibly TRBD1 on 6 matching bases. The CDR3 spells CASSQAGGLGGYTF. CDR3 nucleotides: TGCGCCAGCAGCCAGGCGGGGGGGCTGGGTGGCTACACCTTC.